These 20 T cell receptor beta chains were all obtained from the same sample, sequenced in a study of cytomegalovirus exposure and HLA in healthy donors. The PCR contained 60 Vbeta and 13 Jbeta primers. Generated by immunoSEQ multiplex PCR, the TCRdb table keeps only in-frame clones and is missing some. The profile shows under 200,000 clones, about 80% of them singletons. Material for sequencing was PBMCs. These receptor sequences come from a woman aged 30 to 39 in good health and CMV-seropositive.

The genes are TRBV6-6 and TRBJ1-6; D might be TRBD1 (5 bases). Germline V gene data show CDR1 as MNHNY and CDR2 as SVGAGI (reference sequence). The CDR3 has 15 amino acids. V gave up 6 bases and J gave up 6 bases, with 15 bases separating them. CDR3 nucleotide sequence: TGTGCCAGCAGCCCCTACGGGGGGGTTAATTCACCCCTCCACTTT. Its translation: CASSPYGGVNSPLHF.

The CDR3 sequence: CASSARVNTEAFF. CDR3 DNA: TGCGCCAGCAGCGCGCGGGTCAACACTGAAGCTTTCTTT. The chain uses TRBV5-1 and TRBJ1-1; D unresolved. This CDR3 spans 13 amino acids. V dropped 4 bases and J dropped 2 bases, with 9 bases sitting between them. Germline CDR1 SGHRS, CDR2 YFSETQ.

This clone was picked up one time. CDR3 nucleotide sequence: TGTGCCAGCAGCGTAGTTTCGGGGGGATACACCGGGGAGCTGTTTTTT. Its translation: CASSVVSGGYTGELFF. The rearrangement joins TRBV9 to TRBJ2-2, with 7 bases matching TRBD2. The CDR3 consists of 16 residues. V lost 0 bases and J lost 3; bases outside the gene matches: 5. Germline V gene lookup returns CDR1 SGDLS and CDR2 YYNGEE.

This clone was counted between two and nine times. The J gene is TRBJ2-3, the V gene TRBV10-3; the match to TRBD2 covers 11 bases. Germline CDR1 ENHRY, CDR2 SYGVKD. The CDR3 runs 18 residues. V lost 8 bases and J lost 0; bases outside the gene matches: 13. In nucleotides, the CDR3 is TGTGCCATCGGCCAGTGGCTAGCGGGAGGCCCTAGCACAGATACGCAGTATTTT. Translated: CAIGQWLAGGPSTDTQYF.

The V gene is TRBV7-8, the J gene TRBJ1-6; TRBD1 matches 8 bases. V was pared by 1 base and J by 13 bases, with 15 bases of the junction left unmatched. The CDR3 runs 17 residues. Germline loops: CDR1 SGHVS, CDR2 FQNEAQ. CDR3 region: CASSLGLAGQGVSPLHF. CDR3 sequence (DNA): TGTGCCAGCAGCTTAGGGCTTGCTGGACAGGGTGTATCGCCCCTCCACTTT.

The CDR3 nucleotides are TGTGCCAGCAGCCCACGGTCTAGCGGGGGCCAGAAGAACACCGGGGAGCTGTTTTTT. It yields the protein CASSPRSSGGQKNTGELFF. The V call is TRBV7-8, the J call TRBJ2-2, with 10 bases lining up with TRBD2. The trim removed 5 bases at V and 1 base at J, leaving 13 bases unmatched. CDR3 size: 19 residues. The germline CDR1 and CDR2 sequences are SGHVS and FQNEAQ.

The chain has TRBV7-9 and TRBJ2-1; D uncertain. CDR1 is SEHNR and CDR2 is FQNEAQ in the germline V gene (reference sequence). V shed 1 base and J shed 9 bases, with 13 bases lying between them. There are 14 residues in the CDR3. CDR3 coding DNA: TGTGCCAGCAGCTTAGTCCGGCAGGTTAGTGAGCAGTTCTTC. Protein product: CASSLVRQVSEQFF. Variable domain in full (rest from reference TRBV7-9 and TRBJ2-1): DTGVSQNPRHKITKRGQNVTFRCDPISEHNRLYWYRQTLGQGPEFLTYFQNEAQLEKSRLLSDRFSAERPKGSFSTLEIQRTEQGDSAMYLCASSLVRQVSEQFFGPGTRLTVL.

This chain connects TRBV28 to TRBJ1-5, with D maybe TRBD1 (6 bases). The germline CDR1 and CDR2 sequences are MDHEN and SYDVKM. The germline V and J ends were trimmed by 3 bases and 6 bases, with 15 bases remaining between them. This CDR3 region has 15 residues. DNA for the CDR3: TGTGCCAGCAGTTTGGTACAGGGTAATGGTCAGCCCCAGCATTTT. It is translated as CASSLVQGNGQPQHF.

The chain links TRBV2 to TRBJ2-1; D remains ambiguous. CDR3 length: 14 amino acids. V lost 8 bases, J lost 0 bases, and 11 bases lay in between. Germline V gene data show CDR1 as SNHLY and CDR2 as FYNNEI. CDR3 bases: TGTGCCAGCGCGGCGGTCAGCTCCTACAATGAGCAGTTCTTC. The encoded protein is CASAAVSSYNEQFF.

The chain has TRBV10-3 and TRBJ2-1, with 8 bases identical to TRBD2. Per germline, CDR1 ENHRY and CDR2 SYGVKD. V lost 4 bases to trimming and J lost 4 bases; unmatched junction nucleotides: 3. The CDR3 consists of 14 residues. The CDR3 is CAISGTSLYNEQFF. The CDR3 region has the DNA TGTGCCATCAGTGGGACTAGCCTATACAATGAGCAGTTCTTC.

This clone was counted a few times. J is TRBJ1-6 and V is TRBV11-2; 7 positions agree with TRBD1. V lost 0 bases, J lost 7 bases, and 3 bases stayed unmatched. The CDR3 totals 15 residues. Germline V gene lookup returns CDR1 SGHAT and CDR2 FQNNGV. CDR3 residues: CASSLDPGGNSPLHF. CDR3 DNA sequence: TGTGCCAGCAGCTTAGATCCAGGGGGAAATTCACCCCTCCACTTT.

The chain has TRBV28 and TRBJ2-3; 7 bases line up with TRBD2. The length of the CDR3 is 14 residues. Looked up from germline, CDR1 is MDHEN and CDR2 is SYDVKM. The junction had 0 bases not matched to a gene; V was cut back by 3 bases and J by 0 bases. The CDR3 DNA follows: TGTGCCAGCAGTTTGGGAGGGAGCACAGATACGCAGTATTTT. It specifies CASSLGGSTDTQYF.

The chain carries TRBV28 and TRBJ1-2; a possible D gene is TRBD1 (5 bases). In germline, CDR1 is MDHEN, CDR2 SYDVKM. Trimming removed 5 bases from V and 7 bases from J, with 20 bases in between. CDR3 length: 15 amino acids. The CDR3 region has the DNA TGTGCCAGCAGTGAGCAGGACAAAGGGTATCGTGGCTACACCTTC. It encodes CASSEQDKGYRGYTF.

As to this clone: Compared with germline, one end of the junction differs, possibly owing to a read error. This chain links TRBV6-1 with TRBJ1-2; 7 bases match TRBD1. The CDR3 is made up of 16 amino acids. CDR1 is MNHNS, CDR2 SASEGT, per germline. Here the CDR3 DNA reads TGTGCCAGCAGCGAAGGCGGGACAGAGGTTTGGGATGGCTACACCTTC. Its protein is CASSEGGTEVWDGYTF.

The chain couples TRBV4-1 to TRBJ2-1, with 9 bases aligning to TRBD1. Germline lookup yields CDR1 MGHRA and CDR2 YSYEKL. V gave up 4 bases and J gave up 4 bases; unmatched junction bases: 8. The CDR3 is 16 residues long. The chain's CDR3 is CASSLLQGAGYNEQFF. In DNA, the CDR3 is TGCGCCAGCAGCCTCCTACAGGGGGCCGGTTACAATGAGCAGTTCTTC.

The V call is TRBV29-1, the J call TRBJ1-2, with TRBD1 matching over 7 bases. CDR1 is SQVTM, CDR2 ANQGSEA, per germline. This CDR3 contains 14 residues. J was trimmed by 6 bases and V by 3 bases; bases with no gene match: 10. The CDR3 loop reads CSVERPGTDHGYTF. The CDR3 DNA sequence: TGCAGCGTTGAGCGACCCGGGACAGATCATGGCTACACCTTC.

The chain uses TRBV28 and TRBJ1-4, with a possible D match to TRBD1 (6 bases). V lost 6 bases to trimming and J lost 7 bases, with 21 bases between them. The CDR3 is 16 residues long. The germline gives CDR1 MDHEN, CDR2 SYDVKM. In DNA form, the CDR3 reads TGTGCCAGCAGCTTAAGGGCGGGGGGGGGCGGTGAAAAACTGTTTTTT. Its protein product is CASSLRAGGGGEKLFF.

This sequence joins TRBV11-3 and TRBJ2-7; maybe TRBD1 (5 bases). V lost 1 base, J lost 5 bases, and 9 bases lay in between. The CDR3 length is 13 residues. Germline V gene lookup returns CDR1 SGHNT and CDR2 YENEEA. CDR3 sequence: CASSLAQDHEQYF. Here the CDR3 DNA reads TGTGCCAGCAGCTTAGCACAGGACCACGAGCAGTACTTC.

Only one count was recorded for this clone. DNA for the CDR3: TGTGCCAGCAGCTTAGTTGAGGGTTTCTATGGCTACACCTTC. This encodes CASSLVEGFYGYTF. This chain connects TRBV7-2 to TRBJ1-2; D remains unclear. CDR3 length equals 14 residues. CDR1 is SGHTA and CDR2 is FQGNSA in the germline V gene. Trimming pared 1 base from V and 4 bases from J, leaving 10 bases between.

The V and J genes are TRBV5-1 and TRBJ1-1; D possibly corresponds to TRBD1 (5 bases). V lost 0 bases, J lost 5 bases, and 17 bases lay in between. This CDR3 comprises 16 residues. CDR1 is SGHRS, CDR2 YFSETQ, per germline. The CDR3 loop is CASSLARGGRGTEAFF. CDR3 nucleotide sequence: TGCGCCAGCAGCTTGGCTCGGGGGGGAAGAGGGACTGAAGCTTTCTTT.